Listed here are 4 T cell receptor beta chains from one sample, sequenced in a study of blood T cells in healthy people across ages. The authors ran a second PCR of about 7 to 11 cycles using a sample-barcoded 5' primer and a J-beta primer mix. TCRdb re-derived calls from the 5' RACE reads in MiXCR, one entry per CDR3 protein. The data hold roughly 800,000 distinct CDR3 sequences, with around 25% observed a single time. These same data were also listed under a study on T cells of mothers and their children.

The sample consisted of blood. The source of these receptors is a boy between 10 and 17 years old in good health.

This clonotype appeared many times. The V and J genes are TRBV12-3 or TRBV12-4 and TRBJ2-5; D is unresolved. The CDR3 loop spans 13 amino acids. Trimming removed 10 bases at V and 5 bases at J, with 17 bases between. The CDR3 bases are TGTGCCACCGCCTTGGCCCGCAGGGAGACCCAGTACTTC. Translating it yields CATALARRETQYF.

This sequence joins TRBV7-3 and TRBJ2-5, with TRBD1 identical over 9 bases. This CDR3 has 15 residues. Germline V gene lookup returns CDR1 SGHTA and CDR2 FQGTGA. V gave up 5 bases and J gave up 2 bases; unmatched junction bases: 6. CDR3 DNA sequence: TGTGCCAGCAGCAGTCAACAGGGGGCACAAGAGACCCAGTACTTC. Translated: CASSSQQGAQETQYF.

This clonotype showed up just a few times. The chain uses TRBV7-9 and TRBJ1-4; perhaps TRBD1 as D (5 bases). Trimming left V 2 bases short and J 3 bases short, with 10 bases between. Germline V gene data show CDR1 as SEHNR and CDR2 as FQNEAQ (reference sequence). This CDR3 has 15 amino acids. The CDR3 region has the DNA TGTGCCAGCAGCTTATACGGGGGTCCTAATGAAAAACTGTTTTTT. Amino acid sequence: CASSLYGGPNEKLFF.

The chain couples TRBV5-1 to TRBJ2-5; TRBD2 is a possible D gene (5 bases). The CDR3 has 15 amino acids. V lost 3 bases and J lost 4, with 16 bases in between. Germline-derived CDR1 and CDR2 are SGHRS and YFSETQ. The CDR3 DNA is TGCGCCAGCAGCTCTGGACTGGCCCTGGGAGAGACCCAGTACTTC. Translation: CASSSGLALGETQYF.